The clone carrying this T cell receptor (beta chain) showed up just once. Per the authors' pipeline: Reference gene primer amplification gave estimated nucleated cell counts. Sequencing was performed with immunoSEQ multiplex PCR; in TCRdb, only in-frame clones are kept and a portion is missing. V and J calls and clone size are copied from that table; D and trimming were computed from the DNA. The top ten hold 1.7% of the sample, which has almost 400,000 clones, nearly 90% seen once. Germline-derived CDR1 and CDR2 are SGDLS and YYNGEE. The CDR3 is 16 residues long. The V segment lost 0 bases and the J segment 1 base; nucleotides outside the gene matches: 4. Donors of Cohort 3 who recovered were those that had two negative PCRs, clearance, or symptom resolution. The entry originates in a study of blood T cell repertoires in COVID-19. On the study more broadly: Samples came from the United States, Italy and Spain, spanning acute and convalescent COVID-19. T cells, B-cell-depleted T cells, or PBMCs provided the cDNA or gDNA that served as material.

Material: PBMCs or T cells enriched from blood (not recorded which). The rearrangement joins TRBV9 to TRBJ1-2, with 9 bases that match TRBD1. This clonotype originated in a woman aged 25 to 39 who had recovered from COVID-19. The chain's CDR3 is CASSVGPTGGNYGYTF. The CDR3 nucleotides read TGTGCCAGCAGCGTAGGGCCGACAGGGGGTAACTATGGCTACACCTTC.